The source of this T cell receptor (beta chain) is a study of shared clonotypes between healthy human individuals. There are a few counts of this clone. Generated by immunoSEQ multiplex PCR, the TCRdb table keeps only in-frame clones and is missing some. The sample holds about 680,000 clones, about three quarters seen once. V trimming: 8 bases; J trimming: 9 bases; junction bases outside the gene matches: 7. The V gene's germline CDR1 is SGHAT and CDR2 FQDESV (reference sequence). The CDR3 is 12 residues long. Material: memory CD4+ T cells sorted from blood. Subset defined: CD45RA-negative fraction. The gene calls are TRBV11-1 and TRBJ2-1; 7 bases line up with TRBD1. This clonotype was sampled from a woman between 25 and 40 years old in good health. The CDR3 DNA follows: TGTGCCAGCGGCCAGACAGGGAGTGAGCAGTTCTTC. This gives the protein CASGQTGSEQFF.